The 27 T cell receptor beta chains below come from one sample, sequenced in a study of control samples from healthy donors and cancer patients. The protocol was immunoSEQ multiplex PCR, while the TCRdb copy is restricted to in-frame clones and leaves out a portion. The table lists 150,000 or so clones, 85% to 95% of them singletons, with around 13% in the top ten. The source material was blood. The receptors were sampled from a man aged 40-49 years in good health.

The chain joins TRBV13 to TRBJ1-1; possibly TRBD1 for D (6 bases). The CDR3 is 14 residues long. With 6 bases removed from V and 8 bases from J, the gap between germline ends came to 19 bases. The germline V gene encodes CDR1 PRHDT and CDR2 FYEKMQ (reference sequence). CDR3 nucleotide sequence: TGTGCCAGCAGTTTTTACAGCTACAGGGAGGAAGCTTTCTTT. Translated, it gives CASSFYSYREEAFF.

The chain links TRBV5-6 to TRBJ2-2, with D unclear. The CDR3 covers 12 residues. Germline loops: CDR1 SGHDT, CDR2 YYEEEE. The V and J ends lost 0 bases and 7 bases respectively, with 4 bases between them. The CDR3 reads CASSLAHGELFF. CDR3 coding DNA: TGTGCCAGCAGCTTGGCCCACGGGGAGCTGTTTTTT.

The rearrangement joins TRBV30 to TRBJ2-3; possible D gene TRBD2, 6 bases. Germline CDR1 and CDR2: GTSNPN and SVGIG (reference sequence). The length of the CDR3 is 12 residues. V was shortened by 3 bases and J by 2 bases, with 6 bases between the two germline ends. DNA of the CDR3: TGTGCCTGGAGGGACTACACAGATACGCAGTATTTT. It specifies CAWRDYTDTQYF.

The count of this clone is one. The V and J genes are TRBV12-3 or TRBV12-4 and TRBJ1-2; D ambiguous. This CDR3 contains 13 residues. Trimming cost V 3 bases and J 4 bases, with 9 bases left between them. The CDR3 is CASSLSAVYGYTF. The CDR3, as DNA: TGTGCCAGCAGTTTGTCGGCCGTCTATGGCTACACCTTC.

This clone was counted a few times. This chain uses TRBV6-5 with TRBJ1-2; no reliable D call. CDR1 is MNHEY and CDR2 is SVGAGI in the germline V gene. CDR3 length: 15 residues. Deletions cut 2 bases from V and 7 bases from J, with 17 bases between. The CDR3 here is CASSYQAPRTTGYTF. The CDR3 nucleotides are TGTGCCAGCAGTTACCAGGCCCCAAGGACCACTGGCTACACCTTC.

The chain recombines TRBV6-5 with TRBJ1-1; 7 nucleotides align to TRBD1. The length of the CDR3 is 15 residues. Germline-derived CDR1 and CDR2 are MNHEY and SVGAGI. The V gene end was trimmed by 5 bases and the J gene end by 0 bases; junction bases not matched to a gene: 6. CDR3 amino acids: CASSRAGGMNTEAFF. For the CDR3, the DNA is TGTGCCAGCAGTCGGGCAGGGGGAATGAACACTGAAGCTTTCTTT.

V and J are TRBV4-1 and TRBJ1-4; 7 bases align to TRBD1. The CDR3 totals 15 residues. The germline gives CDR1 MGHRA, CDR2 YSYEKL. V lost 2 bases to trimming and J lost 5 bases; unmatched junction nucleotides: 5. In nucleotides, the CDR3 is TGCGCCAGCAGCCAACCTCGGGACAGAAATGAAAAACTGTTTTTT. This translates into CASSQPRDRNEKLFF.

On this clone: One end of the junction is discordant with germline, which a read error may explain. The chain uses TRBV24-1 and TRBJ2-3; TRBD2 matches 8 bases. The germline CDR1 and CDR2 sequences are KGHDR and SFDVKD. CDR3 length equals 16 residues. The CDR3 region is CATGDWTGGLTDTQYF. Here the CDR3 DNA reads TGTGCCACCGGTGATTGGACGGGAGGGCTCACAGATACGCAGTATTTT.

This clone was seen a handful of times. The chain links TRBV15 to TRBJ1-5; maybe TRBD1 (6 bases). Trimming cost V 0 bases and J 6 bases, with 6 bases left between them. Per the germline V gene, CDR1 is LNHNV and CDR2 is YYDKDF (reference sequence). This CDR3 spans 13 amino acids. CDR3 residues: CATSREGAQPQHF. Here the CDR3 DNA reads TGTGCCACCAGCAGAGAGGGGGCTCAGCCCCAGCATTTT.

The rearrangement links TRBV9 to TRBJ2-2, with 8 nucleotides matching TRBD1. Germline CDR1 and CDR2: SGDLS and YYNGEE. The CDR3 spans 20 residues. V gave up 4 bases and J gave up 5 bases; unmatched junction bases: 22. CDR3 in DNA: TGTGCCAGCAGCCCTCGAGACCGGCCCCGCCGGGACAGGCCTACCGGGGAGCTGTTTTTT. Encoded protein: CASSPRDRPRRDRPTGELFF.

The CDR3 DNA is TGTGCCAGCAGCGTAGATCCTCCGGGGGGGTATAAGGAGACCCAGTACTTC. It translates to CASSVDPPGGYKETQYF. The V and J genes are TRBV9 and TRBJ2-5, with 8 positions matching TRBD2. Losses at the gene ends were 0 bases for V and 5 bases for J; bases not matched to a gene: 12. There are 17 residues in the CDR3. The germline CDR1 and CDR2 sequences are SGDLS and YYNGEE.

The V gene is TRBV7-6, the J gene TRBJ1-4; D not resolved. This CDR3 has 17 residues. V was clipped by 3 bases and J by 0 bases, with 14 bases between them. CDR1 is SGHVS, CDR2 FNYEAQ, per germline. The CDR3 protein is CASSLWASDATNEKLFF. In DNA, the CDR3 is TGTGCCAGCAGCTTGTGGGCCAGCGATGCAACTAATGAAAAACTGTTTTTT. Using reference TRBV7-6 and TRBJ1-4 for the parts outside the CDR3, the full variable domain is GAGVSQSPRYKVTKRGQDVALRCDPISGHVSLYWYRQALGQGPEFLTYFNYEAQQDKSGLPNDRFSAERPEGSISTLTIQRTEQRDSAMYRCASSLWASDATNEKLFFGSGTQLSVL.

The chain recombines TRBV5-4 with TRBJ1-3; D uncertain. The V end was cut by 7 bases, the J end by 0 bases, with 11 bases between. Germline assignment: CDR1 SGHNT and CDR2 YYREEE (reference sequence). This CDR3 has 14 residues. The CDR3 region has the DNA TGTGCCAGCGCCTCAGAGAGCTCTGGAAACACCATATATTTT. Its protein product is CASASESSGNTIYF.

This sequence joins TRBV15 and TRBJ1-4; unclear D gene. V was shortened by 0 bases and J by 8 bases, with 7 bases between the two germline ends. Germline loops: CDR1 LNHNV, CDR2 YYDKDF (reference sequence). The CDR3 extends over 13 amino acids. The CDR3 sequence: CATSRDRREKLFF. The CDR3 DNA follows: TGTGCCACCAGCAGAGATAGGCGCGAAAAACTGTTTTTT.

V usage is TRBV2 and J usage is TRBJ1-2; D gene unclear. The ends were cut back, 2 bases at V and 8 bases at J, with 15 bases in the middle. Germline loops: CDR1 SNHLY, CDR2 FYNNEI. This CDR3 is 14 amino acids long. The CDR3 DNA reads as TGTGCCAGCAGTGAAAGTCAATCCCGGGGAGGCTACACCTTC. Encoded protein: CASSESQSRGGYTF.

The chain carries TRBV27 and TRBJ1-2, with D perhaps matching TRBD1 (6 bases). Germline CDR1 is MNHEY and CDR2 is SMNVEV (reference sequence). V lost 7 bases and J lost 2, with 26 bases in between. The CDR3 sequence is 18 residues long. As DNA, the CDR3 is TGTGCCAGCACCAACTTATTACTCAGGGGATCGGGGAACTATGGCTACACCTTC. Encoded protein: CASTNLLLRGSGNYGYTF.

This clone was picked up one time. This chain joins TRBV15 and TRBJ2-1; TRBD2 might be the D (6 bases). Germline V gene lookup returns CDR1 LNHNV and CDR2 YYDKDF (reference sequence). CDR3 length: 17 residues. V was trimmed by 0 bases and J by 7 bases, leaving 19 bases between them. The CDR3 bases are TGTGCCACCAGCAGAGATGGCGGGGCCTCCTTGAAGAATGAGCAGTTCTTC. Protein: CATSRDGGASLKNEQFF.

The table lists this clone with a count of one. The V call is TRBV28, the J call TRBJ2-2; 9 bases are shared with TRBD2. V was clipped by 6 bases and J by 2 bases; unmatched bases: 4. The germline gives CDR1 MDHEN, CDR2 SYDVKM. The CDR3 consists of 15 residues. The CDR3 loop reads CASSTSGSNTGELFF. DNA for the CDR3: TGTGCCAGCAGCACTAGCGGGTCCAACACCGGGGAGCTGTTTTTT.

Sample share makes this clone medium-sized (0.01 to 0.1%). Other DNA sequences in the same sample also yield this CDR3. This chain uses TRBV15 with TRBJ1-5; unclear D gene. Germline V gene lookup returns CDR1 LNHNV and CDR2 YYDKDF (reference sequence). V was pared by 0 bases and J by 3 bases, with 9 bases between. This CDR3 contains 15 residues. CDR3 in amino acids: CATSRDKGSNQPQHF. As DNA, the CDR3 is TGTGCCACCAGCAGAGATAAGGGCTCCAATCAGCCCCAGCATTTT.

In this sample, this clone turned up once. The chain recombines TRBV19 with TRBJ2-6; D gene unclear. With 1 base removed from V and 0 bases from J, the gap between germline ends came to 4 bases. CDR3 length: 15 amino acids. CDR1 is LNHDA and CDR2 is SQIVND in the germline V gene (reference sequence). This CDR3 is CASSIGGSGANVLTF. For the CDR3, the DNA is TGTGCCAGTAGTATAGGAGGCTCTGGGGCCAACGTCCTGACTTTC. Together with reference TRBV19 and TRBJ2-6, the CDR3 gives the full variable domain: DGGITQSPKYLFRKEGQNVTLSCEQNLNHDAMYWYRQDPGQGLRLIYYSQIVNDFQKGDIAEGYSVSREKKESFPLTVTSAQKNPTAFYLCASSIGGSGANVLTFGAGSRLTVL.

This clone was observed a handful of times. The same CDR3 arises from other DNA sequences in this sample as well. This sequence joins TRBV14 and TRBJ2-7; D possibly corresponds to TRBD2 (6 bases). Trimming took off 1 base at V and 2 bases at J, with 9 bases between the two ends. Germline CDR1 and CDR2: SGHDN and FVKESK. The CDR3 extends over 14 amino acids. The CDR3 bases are TGTGCCAGCAGCCAAGGGAGGGGAACCTACGAGCAGTACTTC. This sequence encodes CASSQGRGTYEQYF.

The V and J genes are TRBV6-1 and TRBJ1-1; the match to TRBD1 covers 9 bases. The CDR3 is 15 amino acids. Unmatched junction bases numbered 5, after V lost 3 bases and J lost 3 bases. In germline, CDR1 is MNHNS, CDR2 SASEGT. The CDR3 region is CASSDSGTGHTEAFF. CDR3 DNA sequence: TGTGCCAGCAGTGATTCCGGGACAGGGCACACTGAAGCTTTCTTT.

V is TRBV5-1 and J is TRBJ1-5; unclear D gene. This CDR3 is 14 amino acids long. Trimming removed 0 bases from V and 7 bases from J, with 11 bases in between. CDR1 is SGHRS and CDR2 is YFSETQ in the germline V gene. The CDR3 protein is CASSLGGQGQPQHF. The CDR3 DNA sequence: TGCGCCAGCAGCTTGGGAGGGCAAGGACAGCCCCAGCATTTT.

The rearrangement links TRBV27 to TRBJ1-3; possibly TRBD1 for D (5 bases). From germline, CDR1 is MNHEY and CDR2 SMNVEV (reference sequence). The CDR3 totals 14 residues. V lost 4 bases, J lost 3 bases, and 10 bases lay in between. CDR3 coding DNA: TGTGCCAGCAGTTCCTCGGGGGTTGGAAACACCATATATTTT. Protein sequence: CASSSSGVGNTIYF.

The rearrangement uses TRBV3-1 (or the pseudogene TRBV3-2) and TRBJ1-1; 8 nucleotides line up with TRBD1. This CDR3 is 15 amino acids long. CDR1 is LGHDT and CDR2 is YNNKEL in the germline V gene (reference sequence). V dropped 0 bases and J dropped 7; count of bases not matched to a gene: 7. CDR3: CASSQDLDRALEAFF. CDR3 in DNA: TGTGCCAGCAGCCAAGACCTGGACAGGGCACTTGAAGCTTTCTTT.

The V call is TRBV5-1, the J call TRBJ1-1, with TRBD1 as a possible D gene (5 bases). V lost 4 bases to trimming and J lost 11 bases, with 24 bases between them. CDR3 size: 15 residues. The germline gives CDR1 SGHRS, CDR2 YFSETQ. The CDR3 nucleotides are TGCGCCAGCAGCCCGTCCCGCCGGGACCGAGAATCGGCTTTCTTT. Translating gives CASSPSRRDRESAFF.

As DNA, the CDR3 is TGTGCCAGCAGTGCGCGCAGAAATACGCAGTATTTT. Its translation: CASSARRNTQYF. This rearrangement joins TRBV12-3 or TRBV12-4 to TRBJ2-3; no definite D call. Trimming removed 5 bases at V and 7 bases at J, with 10 bases between. CDR3 length: 12 amino acids.